Listed here are 21 T cell receptor beta chains from one sample, sequenced in a study of blood T cell repertoires in COVID-19. Only in-frame clones appear in the TCRdb table, and some are missing; sequencing was by immunoSEQ multiplex PCR. This sample has 150,000 to 200,000 clones, with 79% found just once. Sequencing used peripheral blood. These receptors were collected from a middle-aged woman with COVID-19, enrolled during active disease.

This sequence joins TRBV7-9 and TRBJ1-3, with D hard to call. V was cut by 3 bases and J by 2 bases, with 8 bases left in between. The CDR3 has 14 residues. Germline V gives CDR1 SEHNR, CDR2 FQNEAQ (reference sequence). CDR3 nucleotide sequence: TGTGCCAGCAGCTTCGGTTCCACTGGAAACACCATATATTTT. It yields the protein CASSFGSTGNTIYF.

CDR3 sequence: CASRKWEQGHQPQHF. In DNA, the CDR3 is TGTGCCAGTAGGAAGTGGGAACAGGGGCATCAGCCCCAGCATTTT. This sequence joins TRBV19 and TRBJ1-5; 7 bases map to TRBD1. This CDR3 region has 15 residues. Losses at the gene ends were 6 bases for V and 5 bases for J; bases not matched to a gene: 10. The germline V gene has CDR1 LNHDA and CDR2 SQIVND (reference sequence).

The CDR3 region has the DNA TGTGCCAGCAGCTCGGACAGATTGGGAATTAGCAATCAGCCCCAGCATTTT. It is translated as CASSSDRLGISNQPQHF. The chain has TRBV5-8 and TRBJ1-5, with a possible D match to TRBD1 (6 bases). The CDR3 has 17 residues. V gave up 3 bases and J gave up 0 bases, with 16 bases separating them. The germline gives CDR1 SGHTS, CDR2 YDEGEE.

This sequence joins TRBV5-1 and TRBJ2-5; TRBD1 might be the D (6 bases). The germline V gene has CDR1 SGHRS and CDR2 YFSETQ. CDR3 length: 15 residues. Trimming took off 0 bases at V and 4 bases at J, with 13 bases between the two ends. CDR3 nucleotide sequence: TGCGCCAGCAGCTTGGGCGGGCAGGGGCCAGAGACCCAGTACTTC. Amino acids: CASSLGGQGPETQYF.

The chain couples TRBV3-1 (or the pseudogene TRBV3-2) to TRBJ2-1, with TRBD2 as a possible D gene (7 bases). The CDR3 is made up of 17 amino acids. V shed 0 bases and J shed 10 bases, with 22 bases lying between them. Per the germline V gene, CDR1 is LGHDT and CDR2 is YNNKEL (reference sequence). The CDR3 reads CASSQDLGGGPRNEQFF. CDR3 in DNA: TGTGCCAGCAGCCAAGATCTGGGGGGGGGCCCCCGGAACGAGCAGTTCTTC.

V gene TRBV6-5 combines with J gene TRBJ2-3, with TRBD2 identical over 14 bases. Germline values: CDR1 MNHEY, CDR2 SVGAGI. The length of the CDR3 is 15 residues. The J segment lost 6 bases and the V segment lost 8 bases, leaving 7 bases of the junction unmatched. The CDR3 spells CASVPTSGGADTQYF. Written as DNA, the CDR3 is TGTGCCAGCGTACCGACTAGCGGGGGGGCTGATACGCAGTATTTT.

The genes are TRBV21-1 and TRBJ1-6; the table's D call of TRBD1 was not tested on the DNA. TRBV21-1 is reported as a pseudogene. The CDR3 sequence is 23 residues long. In DNA, the CDR3 is TGTGCCAGCAGCCCACCTATTCACTTCCGGGACAGGGATATGTTAGCGAAGGATTCACCCCTCCACTTT. It codes for CASSPPIHFRDRDMLAKDSPLHF.

This clone appeared a few times. The chain combines TRBV3-1 (or the pseudogene TRBV3-2) with TRBJ1-5; TRBD1 matches 9 bases. V gave up 3 bases and J gave up 5 bases; unmatched junction bases: 2. Germline V gives CDR1 LGHDT, CDR2 YNNKEL (reference sequence). The CDR3 is made up of 14 amino acids. This chain's CDR3 is CASSQTGGHQPQHF. The CDR3 DNA is TGTGCCAGCAGCCAGACAGGGGGGCATCAGCCCCAGCATTTT.

This chain uses TRBV3-1 (or the pseudogene TRBV3-2) with TRBJ1-1; TRBD1 matches 10 bases. Trimming took 8 bases from V and 0 from J; bases not matched to a gene: 6. CDR1 and CDR2 (germline): LGHDT, YNNKEL (reference sequence). CDR3 size: 15 residues. CDR3 sequence (DNA): TGTGCCAGCCTGGACAGGGGGGGGGTGAACACTGAAGCTTTCTTT. Its protein is CASLDRGGVNTEAFF.

The chain carries TRBV14 and TRBJ1-3; TRBD1 is a possible D gene (6 bases). Germline assignment: CDR1 SGHDN and CDR2 FVKESK. Trimming stripped 4 bases from V and 3 bases from J, with 10 bases between. The CDR3 is 14 amino acids. Here the CDR3 DNA reads TGTGCCAGCAGCCCGACAGGAGGTGGAAACACCATATATTTT. It specifies CASSPTGGGNTIYF.

This chain uses TRBV5-1 with TRBJ2-1, with 7 bases that match TRBD2. The V gene end was trimmed by 5 bases and the J gene end by 5 bases; junction bases not matched to a gene: 4. The CDR3 sequence is 13 residues long. Germline CDR1 reads SGHRS; CDR2 reads YFSETQ. CDR3 amino acids: CASSPSGNNEQFF. CDR3 bases: TGCGCCAGCAGTCCAAGCGGGAACAATGAGCAGTTCTTC.

The chain joins TRBV7-9 to TRBJ2-3; 7 bases agree with TRBD1. Germline values: CDR1 SEHNR, CDR2 FQNEAQ (reference sequence). The CDR3 has 14 residues. The junction had 6 bases not matched to a gene; V was cut back by 5 bases and J by 4 bases. In DNA, the CDR3 is TGTGCCAGCAGCACCCGACAGGGCGCAGATACGCAGTATTTT. Its translation is CASSTRQGADTQYF. Together with reference TRBV7-9 and TRBJ2-3, the CDR3 gives the full variable domain: DTGVSQNPRHKITKRGQNVTFRCDPISEHNRLYWYRQTLGQGPEFLTYFQNEAQLEKSRLLSDRFSAERPKGSFSTLEIQRTEQGDSAMYLCASSTRQGADTQYFGPGTRLTVL.

This clone has just a few counts. The chain is built from TRBV9 and TRBJ1-2; D ambiguous. The V and J ends lost 4 bases and 1 base respectively, with 11 bases between them. From germline, CDR1 is SGDLS and CDR2 YYNGEE. This CDR3 region has 14 residues. CDR3 sequence (DNA): TGTGCCAGCAGCAGAAGTACGGGTAACTATGGCTACACCTTC. Translation gives CASSRSTGNYGYTF. Based on the CDR3 plus reference TRBV9 and TRBJ1-2, the full variable domain is DSGVTQTPKHLITATGQRVTLRCSPRSGDLSVYWYQQSLDQGLQFLIQYYNGEERAKGNILERFSAQQFPDLHSELNLSSLELGDSALYFCASSRSTGNYGYTFGSGTRLTVV.

The genes are TRBV15 and TRBJ1-5; maybe TRBD1 (6 bases). From germline, CDR1 is LNHNV and CDR2 YYDKDF (reference sequence). The CDR3 runs to 15 residues. V was clipped by 3 bases and J by 1 base, with 10 bases between them. DNA of the CDR3: TGTGCCACCAGCAGGCACGGACAGAGCAATCAGCCCCAGCATTTT. This encodes CATSRHGQSNQPQHF.

The CDR3 DNA is TGTGCCAGCAGCCAAGAGCGACTAGCGGGGAACAATGAGCAGTTCTTC. It translates to CASSQERLAGNNEQFF. This chain joins TRBV3-1 (or the pseudogene TRBV3-2) and TRBJ2-1; 11 positions match TRBD2. The J segment lost 5 bases and the V segment lost 0 bases, leaving 3 bases of the junction unmatched. The length of the CDR3 is 16 residues. Germline V CDR1 and CDR2: LGHDT, YNNKEL (reference sequence).

This clone showed up just a few times. J is TRBJ1-1 and V is TRBV19; D is possibly TRBD1 (6 bases). CDR1 LNHDA and CDR2 SQIVND come from the germline V gene (reference sequence). The V end lost 4 bases, the J end lost 1 base, and 10 bases lay between the germline ends. The CDR3 runs 14 residues. The CDR3 protein is CASSRQGQNTEAFF. The CDR3 DNA is TGTGCCAGTAGTAGGCAGGGACAGAACACTGAAGCTTTCTTT.

The chain is built from TRBV7-8 and TRBJ1-6; D possibly corresponds to TRBD1 (6 bases). Trimming cost V 4 bases and J 4 bases, with 8 bases left between them. Germline CDR1 SGHVS, CDR2 FQNEAQ. This CDR3 comprises 14 residues. CDR3 residues: CASSSGTYNSPLHF. For the CDR3, the DNA is TGTGCCAGCAGCTCCGGGACATATAATTCACCCCTCCACTTT.

V usage is TRBV18 and J usage is TRBJ2-4; TRBD1 matches 7 bases. V lost 3 bases, J lost 4 bases, and 6 bases stayed unmatched. The germline V gene encodes CDR1 KGHSH and CDR2 LQKENI. This CDR3 region has 15 residues. The CDR3 DNA is TGTGCCAGCTCACCCGAAGGGGGCATAAAAAACATTCAGTACTTC. Translation: CASSPEGGIKNIQYF.

This chain uses TRBV30 with TRBJ1-5; D may be TRBD1 (5 bases). The CDR3 is 14 amino acids. The germline V and J ends were trimmed by 1 base and 7 bases, with 14 bases remaining between them. Germline values: CDR1 GTSNPN, CDR2 SVGIG (reference sequence). The CDR3 region is CAWSEGFLQQPQHF. In nucleotides, the CDR3 is TGTGCCTGGAGTGAGGGGTTTCTACAACAGCCCCAGCATTTT.

The V call is TRBV6-2 or TRBV6-3, the J call TRBJ2-2; 9 bases are shared with TRBD1. The CDR3 length is 14 residues. Unmatched junction bases numbered 5, after V lost 5 bases and J lost 7 bases. Germline-derived CDR1 and CDR2 are MNHEY and SVGEGT. The CDR3 reads CASSTGTGYGELFF. CDR3 sequence (DNA): TGTGCCAGCAGTACCGGGACAGGGTACGGGGAGCTGTTTTTT.

The CDR3 protein is CASSPRETEAFF. The CDR3 bases are TGTGCCAGCTCACCACGGGAGACTGAAGCTTTCTTT. The chain carries TRBV18 and TRBJ1-1; no definite D call. V was pared by 1 base and J by 5 bases, with 5 bases between. This CDR3 region has 12 residues. Germline V gives CDR1 KGHSH, CDR2 LQKENI.